What follows describes a single T cell receptor (beta chain). This clone has more than one count but fewer than ten. Its antigen remains unidentified. The record has no base qualities; no much larger clone is one base away. Genomic DNA underwent TCRB CDR3 sequencing using the immunoSEQ assay. Turning to the authors' computational methods: Patient CD8+ clones larger than 1% were compared against published virus-specific TCRB sequences, and only a few matched. Only productive TCRB rearrangements were included in the analyses. Clonality was calculated as a Shannon entropy-based productive clonality index, and a clone was defined by a unique TCRB CDR3 sequence. Repertoire overlap between two samples was calculated from the template counts of each clone relative to total templates per sample. V-gene usage from TCRB sequencing and V-gene usage measured by flow cytometry were correlated (Spearman r of around 0.6). Drawn from immuneACCESS, this table holds only the in-frame rearrangements with V and J called that TCRdb kept. Clones are partly lost; checked studies trace under half to an unresolved V gene and leave the rest unexplained. V and J calls and clone size come straight from that table; D and trimming were deduced from the DNA. The sample table lists about 11,000 clones, roughly 71% of them with a count of one. In total, the top ten clones hold roughly 35% of the sample.

V and J are truncated by 3 bases and 1 base respectively, leaving an intervening sequence of 9 bases. There are 14 amino acids in the CDR3, from cysteine to phenylalanine inclusive. This entry keeps only the CDR3 DNA: 42 bases, framed from base 1. CDR1 MNHNS and CDR2 SASEGT were looked up in the germline V gene. These data belong to a study of somatic mutations in cytotoxic T cells in rheumatoid arthritis (dated by TCRdb to between 2016 and 2019). A note on the overall study: Patient peripheral blood (around 30 ml EDTA) was drawn right after diagnosis and before any treatment started. Some V beta antibody-stained T-cell populations were flow-sorted on a FACSAria II or Sony SH800 at nearly 100% purity, and sorted V beta1+ cells also underwent TCRB sequencing. Whether expanded CD8+ T-cell clones in untreated, newly diagnosed rheumatoid arthritis carry somatic mutations was the study question, and clonality was characterized with TCRB deep sequencing. For 60 to 80 rheumatoid arthritis patients and some 20 healthy controls, TCRB deep sequencing was carried out. The median ages of the patient and control groups were essentially identical.

Study-wide conclusions, independent of this receptor: There was no significant difference in CD8+ T-cell clonality between rheumatoid arthritis patients and age-matched healthy controls. The slight TRBV07 underrepresentation in patients was not adjusted for multiple comparisons. CD8+ clonality increased with age in patients (Spearman r ≈ 0.5) but not in healthy controls. The expanded CD8+ clones had unknown antigen targets, and not appearing in virus-specific databases did not rule out that they were virus-specific. Several identical CD8+ TCRB sequences were found in both blood and synovial fluid, and in about an eighth of the roughly 65 patients the largest CD8+ clone exceeded 20% of CD8+ cells.

Positive magnetic bead selection on an AutoMACS was used to isolate CD4+ and CD8+ cells, with flow cytometry used to check purity. A TCR V beta antibody panel was used in flow cytometry to screen first for clonal expansions, which were then characterized by TCRB deep sequencing of sorted CD8+ fractions. Peripheral blood mononuclear cells were obtained using density gradient separation with Ficoll-Paque PLUS. DNA from CD4-enriched, CD8-enriched or PBMC samples was extracted using Nucleospin Tissue or Tissue XS kits and then quantified on a Qubit 2.0 fluorometer. Recombination joined TRBV6-1 with TRBJ1-1, with the identity of the D gene unclear. The source is an adult with rheumatoid arthritis. Specimen: CD8+ T cells sorted from blood. The CDR3 has the sequence CASSDPFTNTEAFF. The nucleotides are TGTGCCAGCAGTGATCCGTTCACGAACACTGAAGCTTTCTTT.